The next 5 T cell receptor beta chains were all read from a single sample in a study of T cell responses to AZD1222 COVID-19 vaccine. TCRdb keeps only in-frame clones here, not all; method: immunoSEQ multiplex PCR. The sample lists 130,000 to 150,000 clones, approximately 89% occurring once. The material was peripheral blood, obtained on day 0 of MenACWY control vaccination. The receptors stem from an adult in good health.

This rearrangement joins TRBV5-1 to TRBJ1-6; D remains ambiguous. Trimming shortened V by 1 base and J by 4 bases, and 6 bases separated the two germline ends. The CDR3 has 14 amino acids. Germline V gives CDR1 SGHRS, CDR2 YFSETQ. For the CDR3, the DNA is TGCGCCAGCAGCTTGCAAGAATATAATTCACCCCTCCACTTT. This encodes CASSLQEYNSPLHF.

This chain links TRBV28 with TRBJ2-1; 9 positions agree with TRBD1. This CDR3 is 17 amino acids long. Trimming cost V 5 bases and J 5 bases; bases outside gene matches: 13. In germline, CDR1 is MDHEN, CDR2 SYDVKM. The CDR3 is CASSDTLGQGRDNEQFF. CDR3 nucleotides: TGTGCCAGCAGTGATACACTAGGACAGGGGAGGGACAATGAGCAGTTCTTC.

Comment on this clone: The same CDR3 is also encoded by other DNA sequences in this sample. This chain links TRBV9 with TRBJ1-1, with 9 positions matching TRBD1. The CDR3 loop spans 14 amino acids. J lost 4 bases, V lost 0 bases, and 1 base had no gene match. CDR1 and CDR2 (germline): SGDLS, YYNGEE. The CDR3 DNA follows: TGTGCCAGCAGCGTAGGACAGGGGGGCACTGAAGCTTTCTTT. Its protein is CASSVGQGGTEAFF.

The rearrangement joins TRBV7-8 to TRBJ1-1; no clear D gene. The CDR3 runs 15 residues. The V end was cut by 4 bases, the J end by 4 bases, with 16 bases between. Germline assignment: CDR1 SGHVS and CDR2 FQNEAQ. CDR3 DNA sequence: TGTGCCAGCAGCTCCTATTCCTGGCAGAGCACTGAAGCTTTCTTT. Amino acid sequence: CASSSYSWQSTEAFF.

The V gene is TRBV19, the J gene TRBJ2-7, with TRBD1 as a possible D gene (6 bases). The germline V gene encodes CDR1 LNHDA and CDR2 SQIVND (reference sequence). Trimming shortened V by 6 bases and J by 0 bases, and 21 bases separated the two germline ends. The CDR3 sequence is 17 residues long. CDR3 DNA: TGTGCCAGTAGCAGACAGAGCGAGGGGGTGAACTCCTACGAGCAGTACTTC. This encodes CASSRQSEGVNSYEQYF. Based on the CDR3 plus reference TRBV19 and TRBJ2-7, the full variable domain is DGGITQSPKYLFRKEGQNVTLSCEQNLNHDAMYWYRQDPGQGLRLIYYSQIVNDFQKGDIAEGYSVSREKKESFPLTVTSAQKNPTAFYLCASSRQSEGVNSYEQYFGPGTRLTVT.